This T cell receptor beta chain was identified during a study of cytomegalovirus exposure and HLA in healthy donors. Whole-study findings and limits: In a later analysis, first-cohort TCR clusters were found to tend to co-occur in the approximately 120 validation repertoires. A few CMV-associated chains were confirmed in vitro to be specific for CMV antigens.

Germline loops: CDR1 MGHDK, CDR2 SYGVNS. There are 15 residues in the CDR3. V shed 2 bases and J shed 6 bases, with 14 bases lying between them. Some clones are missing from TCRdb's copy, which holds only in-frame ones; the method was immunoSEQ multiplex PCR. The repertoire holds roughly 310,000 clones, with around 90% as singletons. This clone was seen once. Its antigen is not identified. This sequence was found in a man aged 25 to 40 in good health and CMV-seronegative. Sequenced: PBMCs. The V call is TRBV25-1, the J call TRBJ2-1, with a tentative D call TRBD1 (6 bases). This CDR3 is CASSEGYQGINEQFF. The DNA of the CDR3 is TGTGCCAGCAGTGAAGGATACCAGGGGATCAATGAGCAGTTCTTC.